These T cell receptor beta chains were read from a single sample in a study of cytomegalovirus exposure and HLA in healthy donors. Measured with immunoSEQ multiplex PCR; TCRdb has only the in-frame clones, and not every one. This sample's table has roughly 51,000 clones. The sample was PBMCs. The receptor set was obtained from a woman between 50 and 59 years old in good health and CMV-seropositive. CDR3s leave out the opening cysteine and the closing phenylalanine or tryptophan.

V: TRBV5-6; J: TRBJ2-3; CDR3: ASSLGASGGQDTQY
V: TRBV30; J: TRBJ1-4; CDR3: AWRSGGSTNEKLF
V: TRBV7-2; J: TRBJ1-4; CDR3: ASSPQNIVEKLF
V: TRBV29-1; J: TRBJ1-5; CDR3: SCKQGANQPQH
V: TRBV28; J: TRBJ1-6; CDR3: ASVSRTAPNSPLH
V: TRBV27; J: TRBJ2-1; CDR3: ASSLRTSGRGSYNEQF
V: TRBV6-1; J: NA; CDR3: ASSEPRYEQY
V: TRBV7-3; J: TRBJ1-1; CDR3: ASSLIIGSTEAF
V: TRBV6-6; J: TRBJ2-2; CDR3: ASSYSNRGQELF
V: TRBV9; J: TRBJ2-2; CDR3: ASSAGQGNTGELF
V: TRBV27; J: TRBJ2-7; CDR3: ASRGTSGTSYEQY
V: TRBV18; J: TRBJ1-5; CDR3: ASSRLTGQGQPQH
V: TRBV1; J: TRBJ2-1; CDR3: TSSQLASGGIFYNEQF
V: TRBV20-1; J: TRBJ2-7; CDR3: SAAHRAGQY
V: TRBV25-1; J: TRBJ2-2; CDR3: ASSGRDTGELF
V: TRBV7-9; J: TRBJ2-7; CDR3: ASSTPDRGLVEQY
V: TRBV29-1; J: TRBJ2-1; CDR3: SVDRGQGRVNEQF
V: TRBV6-1; J: TRBJ1-2; CDR3: ASRHRDSYGYT
V: TRBV11-2; J: TRBJ2-7; CDR3: ASSLTGVEQY
V: TRBV7-9; J: TRBJ2-2; CDR3: ASSPVYTGELF
V: TRBV7-2; J: TRBJ1-2; CDR3: ASSSGHLYGYT
V: TRBV11-2; J: TRBJ2-5; CDR3: ASSPVQETQY
V: TRBV6-1; J: TRBJ1-3; CDR3: ASSAGVIGNTIY
V: TRBV5-1; J: TRBJ1-2; CDR3: ASSLFYGTGYGYT
V: TRBV6-5; J: TRBJ2-7; CDR3: ASRPYDRGPYEQY
V: TRBV28; J: TRBJ2-7; CDR3: ASSPQPGVSSYEQY
V: TRBV7-2; J: TRBJ2-7; CDR3: ASSPTGNSYEQY
V: TRBV4-2; J: TRBJ2-1; CDR3: ASSYTSGGPDNEQF
V: TRBV27; J: TRBJ2-7; CDR3: ASRLAGAYEQY
V: TRBV14; J: TRBJ2-3; CDR3: ASSQERGYTQY
V: TRBV21-1; J: TRBJ1-2; CDR3: ASSNQGLYGYT
V: TRBV7-2; J: TRBJ1-1; CDR3: ASSLDRVNTEAF
V: TRBV5-6; J: TRBJ2-2; CDR3: ASSLLRESTGELF
V: TRBV19; J: TRBJ2-1; CDR3: ASIQGGSSYNEQF
V: TRBV6-1; J: TRBJ1-1; CDR3: ASSGRGPGNTEAF
V: TRBV30; J: TRBJ1-3; CDR3: AWSVNSGNTIY
V: TRBV19; J: TRBJ1-2; CDR3: ASSPSGGANYGYT
V: TRBV28; J: TRBJ1-5; CDR3: ASSLGGGGNQPQH
V: TRBV7-8; J: TRBJ1-5; CDR3: ASSLLSRGVGQPQH
V: TRBV7-9; J: TRBJ1-5; CDR3: ASSLQGSRDQPQH
V: TRBV28; J: TRBJ1-4; CDR3: ASREQGAWNEKLF
V: TRBV18; J: TRBJ1-5; CDR3: ASSPDGQLSRQPQH
V: TRBV5-1; J: TRBJ2-2; CDR3: ASNGAEVAANTGELF
V: TRBV5-5; J: TRBJ2-3; CDR3: ASRRAGVVDTQY
V: TRBV7-8; J: TRBJ2-5; CDR3: ASASNRQLQETQY
V: TRBV6-5; J: TRBJ1-2; CDR3: ASGGSGTIDGYT
V: TRBV4-1; J: TRBJ2-3; CDR3: ASSSRGGVRTDTQY
V: TRBV5-1; J: TRBJ1-2; CDR3: ASSPGQGAPNYGYT
V: TRBV7-6; J: TRBJ2-5; CDR3: ASSPSGRAETQY
V: TRBV2; J: TRBJ2-5; CDR3: ASSERVQETQY
V: TRBV7-2; J: TRBJ1-5; CDR3: ASRPQASNQPQH
V: TRBV4-3; J: TRBJ1-6; CDR3: ASSHWTGSSYNSPLH
V: TRBV4-3; J: TRBJ2-5; CDR3: ASSHRDRGSETQY
V: TRBV7-8; J: TRBJ1-1; CDR3: ASSIGQTLVNTEAF
V: TRBV19; J: TRBJ2-7; CDR3: ASSGREGPPYEQY
V: TRBV10-3; J: TRBJ2-7; CDR3: AIQRDSSEQY
V: TRBV7-6; J: TRBJ2-1; CDR3: ASSPYAGRENNEQF